What follows are 2 T cell receptor beta chains derived from one specimen sequenced in a study of shared clonotypes between healthy human individuals. Method: immunoSEQ multiplex PCR; TCRdb's copy keeps in-frame clones and lacks some. The sample includes about 690,000 clones, 80% to 95% of them seen just once. Sequenced: memory CD8+ T cells from PBMCs. Subset: CD45RO+ cells pooled with CCR7-negative TemRA cells. All receptors come from a young man in good health. Some clones in this sample may be carry-over from other donors' samples.

This chain joins TRBV19 and TRBJ2-7; TRBD1 is a possible D gene (6 bases). V was cut by 5 bases and J by 2 bases, with 19 bases left in between. Germline CDR1 reads LNHDA; CDR2 reads SQIVND (reference sequence). This CDR3 has 16 amino acids. CDR3 in amino acids: CASSPLAGRGPYEQYF. The DNA of the CDR3 is TGTGCCAGTAGTCCGCTCGCCGGCAGGGGACCCTACGAGCAGTACTTC.

The rearrangement joins TRBV29-1 to TRBJ1-2; D gene ambiguous. This CDR3 is built from 15 residues. V lost 0 bases and J lost 3, with 14 bases in between. Germline loops: CDR1 SQVTM, CDR2 ANQGSEA. Here the CDR3 DNA reads TGCAGCGTTGAAGATATGTACAGAAACGACTATGGCTACACCTTC. Its protein product is CSVEDMYRNDYGYTF.